This T cell receptor (beta chain) appears in the sequencing data of a study of T-cell memory formation after mild COVID-19. Study context: Largely donor-specific sequence clusters came from two donors.

Germline V gene data show CDR1 as KGHDR and CDR2 as SFDVKD. CDR3 length: 11 residues. V lost 6 bases and J lost 2, with 3 bases in between. 5'RACE, which relied on constant-segment primers, yielded TCR alpha and TCR beta cDNA libraries carrying sample barcodes and UMIs. TCRdb fed the 5' RACE reads into MiXCR, producing one record per CDR3 protein. The table records a few hundred thousand distinct CDR3 sequences, around a sixth of them present only once. Concerning this clonotype: The antigen is unknown.

General study points: CD4/CD8 balance held among clones contracting day 15 to 85, and later expanders leaned CD4+.

Specimen: PBMCs or a T cell subset sorted from them (not recorded which). This chain links TRBV24-1 with TRBJ2-5; D remains ambiguous. The TCR comes from a man younger than 35 who had mild COVID-19 (a few samples of this study predate the infection). Cell type and time point are not known. CDR3 bases: TGTGCCACCAGTTATCAAGAGACCCAGTACTTC. Amino acid sequence: CATSYQETQYF.